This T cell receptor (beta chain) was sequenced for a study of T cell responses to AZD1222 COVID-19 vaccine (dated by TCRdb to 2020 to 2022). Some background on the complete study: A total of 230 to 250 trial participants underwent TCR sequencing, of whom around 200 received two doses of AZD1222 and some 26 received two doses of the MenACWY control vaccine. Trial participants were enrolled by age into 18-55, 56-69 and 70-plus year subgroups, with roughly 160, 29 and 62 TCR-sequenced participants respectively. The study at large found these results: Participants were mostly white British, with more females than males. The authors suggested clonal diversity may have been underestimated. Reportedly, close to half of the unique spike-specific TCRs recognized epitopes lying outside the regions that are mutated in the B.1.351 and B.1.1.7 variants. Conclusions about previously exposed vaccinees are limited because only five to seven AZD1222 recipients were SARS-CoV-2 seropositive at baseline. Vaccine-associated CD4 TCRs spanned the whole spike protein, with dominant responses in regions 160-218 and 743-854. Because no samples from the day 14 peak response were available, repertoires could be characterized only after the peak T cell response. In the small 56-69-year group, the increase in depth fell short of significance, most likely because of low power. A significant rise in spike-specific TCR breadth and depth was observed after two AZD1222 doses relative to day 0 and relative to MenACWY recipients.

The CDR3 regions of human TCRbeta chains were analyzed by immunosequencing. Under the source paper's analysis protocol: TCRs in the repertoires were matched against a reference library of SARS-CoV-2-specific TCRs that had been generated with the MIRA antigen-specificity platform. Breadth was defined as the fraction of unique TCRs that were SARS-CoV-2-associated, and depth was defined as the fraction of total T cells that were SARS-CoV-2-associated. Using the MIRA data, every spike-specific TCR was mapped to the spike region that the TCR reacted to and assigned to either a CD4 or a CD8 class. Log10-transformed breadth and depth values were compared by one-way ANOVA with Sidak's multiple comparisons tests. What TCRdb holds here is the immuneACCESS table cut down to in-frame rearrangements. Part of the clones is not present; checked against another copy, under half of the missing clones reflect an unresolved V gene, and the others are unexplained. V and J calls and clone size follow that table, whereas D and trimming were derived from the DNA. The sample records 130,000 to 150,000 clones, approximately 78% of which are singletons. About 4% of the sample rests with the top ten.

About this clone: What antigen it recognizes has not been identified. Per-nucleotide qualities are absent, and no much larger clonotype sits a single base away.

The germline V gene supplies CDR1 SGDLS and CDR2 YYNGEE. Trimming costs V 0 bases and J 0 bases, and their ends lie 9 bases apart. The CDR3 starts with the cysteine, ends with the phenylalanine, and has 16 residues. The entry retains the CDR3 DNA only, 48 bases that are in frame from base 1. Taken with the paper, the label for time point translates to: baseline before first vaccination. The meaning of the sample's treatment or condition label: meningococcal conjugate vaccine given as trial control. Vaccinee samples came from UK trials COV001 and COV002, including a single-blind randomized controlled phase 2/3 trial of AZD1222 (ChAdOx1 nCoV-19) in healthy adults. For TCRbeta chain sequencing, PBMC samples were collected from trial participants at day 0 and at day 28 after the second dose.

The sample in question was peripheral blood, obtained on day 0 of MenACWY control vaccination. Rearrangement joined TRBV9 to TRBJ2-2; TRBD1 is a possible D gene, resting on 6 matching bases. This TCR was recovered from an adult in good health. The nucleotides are TGTGCCAGCAGCGTAGAGTGGACAGCGAACACCGGGGAGCTGTTTTTT. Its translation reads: CASSVEWTANTGELFF.